This T cell receptor (beta chain) was captured in a study of blood T cell repertoires in COVID-19 (dated by TCRdb to 2018 to 2021). Regarding the research as a whole: Samples covering the acute and convalescent phases of COVID-19 were provided by collaborators in the United States, Italy and Spain. Samples were obtained from the ongoing ImmuneRACE study (first 160 participants) and from 1,000 to 1,500 subjects provided by 6 global collaborators. HLA class I and class II types, where available, came from metadata supplied by the sample provider rather than from assay-based typing. Deeply sampled blood TCRbeta repertoires from subjects exposed to, actively infected with, or recovered from COVID-19 were included in the dataset. A de-identified subject ID, COVID-19 status, age in years and sex were almost always included in the sample metadata. The repertoires were made available in a free public database intended to serve as a resource for research on the immune response to SARS-CoV-2. The prospective study material was composed of cDNA or gDNA derived from T cells, B-cell-depleted T cells, or PBMCs. General study outcomes and caveats: The amount of clinical and demographic metadata varied by source and participant and was provided uncurated.

Collaborating institutions collected whole blood in K2EDTA tubes following their own protocols. For TCRbeta analysis, collaborators shipped samples in one of three forms: frozen whole blood, isolated PBMCs, or DNA extracted from either of those sample types. TCRbeta CDR3 regions were amplified from genomic DNA by means of the immunoSEQ Assay, a bias-controlled multiplex PCR. The authors processed their data as follows. The number of nucleated cells in each sample was estimated from the amplification of reference gene primers within the assay. To quantify the absolute abundance of each unique TCRbeta CDR3 rearrangement, sequence reads were collapsed and filtered. For each sample, productive Simpson clonality was calculated by taking the square root of Simpson's diversity index across productive rearrangements. This is the immuneACCESS table as TCRdb keeps it, with only in-frame sequences that have V and J called. A part of the clones is gone; compared with another copy, unresolved V genes explain less than half, and the rest is unexplained. The DNA gave D and trimming, while V, J and clone size come from that table. The sample data list fewer than 110,000 clones, and roughly 87% of these were observed just once. The ten largest clones capture approximately 3.1% of the sample.

V is cut back by 4 bases and J by 5 bases, with 6 bases in the junction unmatched. CDR1 and CDR2 were assigned from the germline V gene as SGHTA and FQGTGA. The CDR3, from cysteine to phenylalanine, totals 14 residues. Only the CDR3 DNA is retained, 42 bases long and in frame from the first base. A note on this clone: There is no known antigen for this receptor. No much larger clone is present one base from it, and per-base qualities are unavailable.

The chain couples TRBV7-3 to TRBJ2-3; 7 nucleotides in the junction match TRBD2. The sequencing input was peripheral blood. This TCR derives from a man between 50 and 59 years old in a cohort sampled during active COVID-19. The DNA is TGTGCCAGCAGCTCCCCTGCTAGCGGAGATACGCAGTATTTT. Translated, it gives CASSSPASGDTQYF.